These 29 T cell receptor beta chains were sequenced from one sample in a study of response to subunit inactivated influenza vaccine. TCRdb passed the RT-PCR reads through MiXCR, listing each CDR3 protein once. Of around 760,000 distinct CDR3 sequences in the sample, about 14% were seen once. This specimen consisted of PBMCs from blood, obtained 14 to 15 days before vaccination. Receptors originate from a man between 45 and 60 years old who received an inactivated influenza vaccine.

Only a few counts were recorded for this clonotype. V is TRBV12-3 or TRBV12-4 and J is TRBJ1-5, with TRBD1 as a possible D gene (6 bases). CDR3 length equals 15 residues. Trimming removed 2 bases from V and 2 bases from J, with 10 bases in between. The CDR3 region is CASSLRGDGNQPQHF. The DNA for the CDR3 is TGTGCCAGCAGTTTAAGGGGGGACGGCAATCAGCCCCAGCATTTT.

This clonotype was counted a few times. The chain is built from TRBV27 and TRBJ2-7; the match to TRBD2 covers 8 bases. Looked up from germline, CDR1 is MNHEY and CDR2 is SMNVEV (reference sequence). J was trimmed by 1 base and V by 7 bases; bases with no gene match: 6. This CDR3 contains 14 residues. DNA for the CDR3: TGTGCCAGCAAGGCAGGACTAGCTTCCTACGAGCAGTACTTC. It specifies CASKAGLASYEQYF.

The CDR3 is CASRKDAVSEQYF. CDR3 nucleotides: TGTGCCAGCAGGAAGGACGCAGTAAGCGAGCAGTACTTC. This chain connects TRBV6-2 or TRBV6-3 to TRBJ2-7; D remains unclear. With 6 bases removed from V and 6 bases from J, the gap between germline ends came to 15 bases. This CDR3 region has 13 residues. Per germline, CDR1 MNHEY and CDR2 SVGEGT.

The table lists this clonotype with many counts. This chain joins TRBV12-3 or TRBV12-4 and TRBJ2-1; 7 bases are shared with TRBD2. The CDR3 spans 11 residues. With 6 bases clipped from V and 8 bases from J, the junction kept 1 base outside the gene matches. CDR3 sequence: CASRREDEQFF. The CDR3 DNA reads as TGTGCCAGCAGACGGGAGGATGAGCAGTTCTTC.

This CDR3 is CASSVGHLNTEAFF. In nucleotides, the CDR3 is TGTGCCAGCAGTGTCGGACACCTAAACACTGAAGCTTTCTTT. The chain employs TRBV6-2 or TRBV6-3 and TRBJ1-1; D might be TRBD1 (5 bases). V was trimmed by 5 bases and J by 2 bases, leaving 12 bases between them. Germline V gives CDR1 MNHEY, CDR2 SVGEGT. The CDR3 covers 14 residues.

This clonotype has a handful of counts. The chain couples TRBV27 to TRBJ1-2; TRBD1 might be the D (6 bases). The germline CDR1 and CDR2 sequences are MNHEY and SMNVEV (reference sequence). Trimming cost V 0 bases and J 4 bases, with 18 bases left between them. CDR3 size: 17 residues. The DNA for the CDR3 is TGTGCCAGCAGTTTATCGATATTAAGGACAGAAGGCTATGGCTACACCTTC. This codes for CASSLSILRTEGYGYTF.

CDR3 in amino acids: CAWSGTSKNIQYF. The CDR3 coding sequence is TGTGCCTGGAGCGGGACTAGCAAAAACATTCAGTACTTC. This chain connects TRBV30 to TRBJ2-4; 8 bases map to TRBD2. The CDR3 is 13 amino acids. Looked up from germline, CDR1 is GTSNPN and CDR2 is SVGIG (reference sequence). The V gene end was trimmed by 3 bases and the J gene end by 3 bases; junction bases not matched to a gene: 1.

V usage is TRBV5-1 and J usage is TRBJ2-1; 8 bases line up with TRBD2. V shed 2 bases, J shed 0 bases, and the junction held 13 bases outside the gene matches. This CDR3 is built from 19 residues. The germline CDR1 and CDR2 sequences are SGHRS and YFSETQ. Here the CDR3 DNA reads TGCGCCAGCAGCTTTCCGACCGGGACTAGGCTCCTCTCCTACAATGAGCAGTTCTTC. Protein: CASSFPTGTRLLSYNEQFF.

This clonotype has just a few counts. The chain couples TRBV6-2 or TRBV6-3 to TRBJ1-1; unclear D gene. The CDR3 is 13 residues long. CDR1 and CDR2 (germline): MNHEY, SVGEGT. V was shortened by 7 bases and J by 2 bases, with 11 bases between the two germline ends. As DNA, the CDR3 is TGTGCCAGCAAGCTGGTGGGAAACACTGAAGCTTTCTTT. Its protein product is CASKLVGNTEAFF.

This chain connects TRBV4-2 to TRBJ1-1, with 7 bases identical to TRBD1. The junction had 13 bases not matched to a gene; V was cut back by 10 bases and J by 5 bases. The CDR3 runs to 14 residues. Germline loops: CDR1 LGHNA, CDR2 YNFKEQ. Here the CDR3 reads CAIGQQGRRTEAFF. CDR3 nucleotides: TGTGCCATCGGCCAACAGGGGAGACGGACTGAAGCTTTCTTT.

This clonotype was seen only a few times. The DNA of the CDR3 is TGTGCCAGCAGCGTACAGGGGACGGGTTCCTACGAGCAGTACTTC. Translated, it gives CASSVQGTGSYEQYF. V gene TRBV9 combines with J gene TRBJ2-7, with D possibly TRBD1 on 6 matching bases. Trimming pared 1 base from V and 1 base from J, leaving 12 bases between. This CDR3 contains 15 residues. The germline gives CDR1 SGDLS, CDR2 YYNGEE.

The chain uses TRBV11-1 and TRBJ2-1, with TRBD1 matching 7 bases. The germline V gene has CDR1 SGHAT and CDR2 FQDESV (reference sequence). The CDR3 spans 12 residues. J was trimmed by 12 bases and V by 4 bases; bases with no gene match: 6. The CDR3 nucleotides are TGTGCCAGCAGCTCAGACAGGGTCTTGCAGTTCTTC. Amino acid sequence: CASSSDRVLQFF.

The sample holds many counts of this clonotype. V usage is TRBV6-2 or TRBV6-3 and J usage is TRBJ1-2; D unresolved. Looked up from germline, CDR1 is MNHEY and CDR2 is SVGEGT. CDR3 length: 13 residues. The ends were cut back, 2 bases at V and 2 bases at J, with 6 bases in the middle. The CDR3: CASSYAMNYGYTF. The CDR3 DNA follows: TGTGCCAGCAGTTACGCGATGAACTATGGCTACACCTTC.

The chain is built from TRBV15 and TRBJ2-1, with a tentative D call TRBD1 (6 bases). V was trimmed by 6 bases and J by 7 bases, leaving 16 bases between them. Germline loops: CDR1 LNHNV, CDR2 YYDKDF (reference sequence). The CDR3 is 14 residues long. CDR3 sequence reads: CATRRAGDTNEQFF. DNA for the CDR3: TGTGCCACCAGGAGGGCAGGGGACACTAATGAGCAGTTCTTC.

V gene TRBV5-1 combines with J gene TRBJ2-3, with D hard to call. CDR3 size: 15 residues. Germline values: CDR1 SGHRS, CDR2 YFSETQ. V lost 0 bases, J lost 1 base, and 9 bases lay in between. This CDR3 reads CASSLGRSRTDTQYF. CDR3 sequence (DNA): TGCGCCAGCAGCTTGGGCAGGTCACGCACAGATACGCAGTATTTT.

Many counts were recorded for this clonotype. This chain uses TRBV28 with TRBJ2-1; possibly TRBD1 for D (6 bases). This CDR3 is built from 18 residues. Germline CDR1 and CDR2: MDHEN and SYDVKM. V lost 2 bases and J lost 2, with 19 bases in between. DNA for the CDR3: TGTGCCAGCAGTTTAGAGGGGGTCGGCATGCCGGCCTACAATGAGCAGTTCTTC. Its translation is CASSLEGVGMPAYNEQFF.

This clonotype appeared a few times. Here the CDR3 DNA reads TGCAGTGCTACTCCCGGACTAGCGGCAAGCACAGATACGCAGTATTTT. It is translated as CSATPGLAASTDTQYF. The chain combines TRBV20-1 with TRBJ2-3; 10 nucleotides agree with TRBD2. Trimming cost V 4 bases and J 0 bases; bases outside gene matches: 7. CDR1 is DFQATT, CDR2 SNEGSKA, per germline (reference sequence). The CDR3 spans 16 residues.

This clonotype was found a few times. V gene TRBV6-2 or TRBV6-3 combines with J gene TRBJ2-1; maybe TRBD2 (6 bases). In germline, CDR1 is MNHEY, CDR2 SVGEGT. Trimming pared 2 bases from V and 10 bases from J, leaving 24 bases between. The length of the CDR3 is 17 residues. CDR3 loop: CASSYPLGGGVLWEQFF. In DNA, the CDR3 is TGTGCCAGCAGTTACCCCCTGGGGGGAGGCGTTTTATGGGAGCAGTTCTTC.

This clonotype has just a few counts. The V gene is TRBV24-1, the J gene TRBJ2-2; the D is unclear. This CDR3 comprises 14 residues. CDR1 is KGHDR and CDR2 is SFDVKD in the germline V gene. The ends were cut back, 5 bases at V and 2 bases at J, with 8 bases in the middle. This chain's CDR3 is CATSASLNTGELFF. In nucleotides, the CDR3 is TGTGCCACCAGTGCCAGCCTTAACACCGGGGAGCTGTTTTTT.

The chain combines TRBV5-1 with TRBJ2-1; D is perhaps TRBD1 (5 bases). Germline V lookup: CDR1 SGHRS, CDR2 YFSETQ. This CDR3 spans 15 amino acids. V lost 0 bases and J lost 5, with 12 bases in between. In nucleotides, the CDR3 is TGCGCCAGCAGCTTGGCGCAGGGTCCGAACAATGAGCAGTTCTTC. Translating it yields CASSLAQGPNNEQFF. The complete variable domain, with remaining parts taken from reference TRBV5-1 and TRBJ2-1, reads KAGVTQTPRYLIKTRGQQVTLSCSPISGHRSVSWYQQTPGQGLQFLFEYFSETQRNKGNFPGRFSGRQFSNSRSEMNVSTLELGDSALYLCASSLAQGPNNEQFFGPGTRLTVL.

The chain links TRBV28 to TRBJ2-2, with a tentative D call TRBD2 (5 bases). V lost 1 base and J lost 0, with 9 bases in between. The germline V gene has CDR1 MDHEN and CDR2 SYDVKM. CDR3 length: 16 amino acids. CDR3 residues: CASSLLRVANTGELFF. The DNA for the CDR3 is TGTGCCAGCAGTTTATTGCGGGTGGCGAACACCGGGGAGCTGTTTTTT. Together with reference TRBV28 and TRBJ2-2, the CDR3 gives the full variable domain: DVKVTQSSRYLVKRTGEKVFLECVQDMDHENMFWYRQDPGLGLRLIYFSYDVKMKEKGDIPEGYSVSREKKERFSLILESASTNQTSMYLCASSLLRVANTGELFFGEGSRLTVL.

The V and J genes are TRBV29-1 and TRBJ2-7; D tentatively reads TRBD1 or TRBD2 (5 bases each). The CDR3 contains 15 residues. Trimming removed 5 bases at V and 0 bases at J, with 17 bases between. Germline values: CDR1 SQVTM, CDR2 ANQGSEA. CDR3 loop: CSVTPGPQSSYEQYF. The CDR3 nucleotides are TGCAGCGTTACTCCGGGACCGCAGAGCTCCTACGAGCAGTACTTC.

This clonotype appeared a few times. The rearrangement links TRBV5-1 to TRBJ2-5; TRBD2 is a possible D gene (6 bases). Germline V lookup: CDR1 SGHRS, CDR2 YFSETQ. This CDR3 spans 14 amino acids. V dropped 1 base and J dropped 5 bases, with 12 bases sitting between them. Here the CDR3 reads CASSLLTGEETQYF. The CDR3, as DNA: TGCGCCAGCAGCTTGCTTACGGGAGAGGAGACCCAGTACTTC.

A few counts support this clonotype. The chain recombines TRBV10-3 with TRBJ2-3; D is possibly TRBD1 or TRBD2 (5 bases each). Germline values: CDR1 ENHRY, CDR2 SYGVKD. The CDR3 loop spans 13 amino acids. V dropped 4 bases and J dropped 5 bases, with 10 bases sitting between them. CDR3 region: CAISGGKGDTQYF. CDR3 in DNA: TGTGCCATCAGTGGGGGGAAGGGAGATACGCAGTATTTT.

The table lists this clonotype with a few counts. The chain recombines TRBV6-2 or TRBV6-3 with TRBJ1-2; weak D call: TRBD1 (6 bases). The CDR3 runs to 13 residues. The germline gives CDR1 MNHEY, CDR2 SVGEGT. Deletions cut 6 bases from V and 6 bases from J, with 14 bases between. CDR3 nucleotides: TGTGCCAGCAGACCAGACAGGATGAATGGCTACACCTTC. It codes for CASRPDRMNGYTF.

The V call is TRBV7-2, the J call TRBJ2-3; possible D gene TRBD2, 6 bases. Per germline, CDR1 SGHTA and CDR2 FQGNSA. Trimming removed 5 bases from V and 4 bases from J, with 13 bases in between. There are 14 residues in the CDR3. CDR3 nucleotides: TGTGCCAGCAGCCCCCGGAGGGCTGCAGATACGCAGTATTTT. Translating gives CASSPRRAADTQYF. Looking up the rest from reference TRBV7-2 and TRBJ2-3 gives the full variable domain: GAGVSQSPSNKVTEKGKDVELRCDPISGHTALYWYRQSLGQGLEFLIYFQGNSAPDKSGLPSDRFSAERTGGSVSTLTIQRTQQEDSAVYLCASSPRRAADTQYFGPGTRLTVL.

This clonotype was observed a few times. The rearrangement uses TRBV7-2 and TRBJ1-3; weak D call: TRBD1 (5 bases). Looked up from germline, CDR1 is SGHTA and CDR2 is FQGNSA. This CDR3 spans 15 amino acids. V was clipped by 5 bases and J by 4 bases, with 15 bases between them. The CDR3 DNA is TGTGCCAGCAGCCAAATGCAGGGTAGCGGAAACACCATATATTTT. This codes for CASSQMQGSGNTIYF.

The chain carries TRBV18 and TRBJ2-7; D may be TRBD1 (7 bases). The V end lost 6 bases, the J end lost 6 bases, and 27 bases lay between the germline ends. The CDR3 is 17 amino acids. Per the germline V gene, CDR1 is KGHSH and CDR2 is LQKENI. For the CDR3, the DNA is TGTGCCAGCTCGCAGGGGACAGCGGGCCGTTACCGCCTCGAGCAGTACTTC. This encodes CASSQGTAGRYRLEQYF.

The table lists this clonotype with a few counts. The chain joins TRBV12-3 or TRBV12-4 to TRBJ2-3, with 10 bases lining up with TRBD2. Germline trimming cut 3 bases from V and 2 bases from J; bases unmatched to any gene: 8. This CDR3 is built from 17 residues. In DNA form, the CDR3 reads TGTGCCAGCAGTTTGGGTCGGACTAGCGGAAACACAGATACGCAGTATTTT. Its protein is CASSLGRTSGNTDTQYF.